The 16 T cell receptor beta chains presented below share a single source sample, sequenced in a study of blood T cell repertoires in COVID-19. Profiling relied on immunoSEQ multiplex PCR, and the TCRdb table lists in-frame clones only, not all of them. The sample contains about 70,000 clones, around 82% of which appear only once. The sample comprised peripheral blood. These receptors were collected from a human donor in a cohort sampled during active COVID-19.

The V gene is TRBV5-1, the J gene TRBJ1-6; perhaps TRBD1 as D (5 bases). Looked up from germline, CDR1 is SGHRS and CDR2 is YFSETQ. V lost 0 bases and J 9 bases, leaving 13 bases between the germline ends. This CDR3 contains 15 residues. CDR3 sequence (DNA): TGCGCCAGCAGCTTGGCCGGGGTGGGGGGTTCACCCCTCCACTTT. Encoded protein: CASSLAGVGGSPLHF.

The chain links TRBV7-9 to TRBJ2-6, with 9 bases identical to TRBD2. The CDR3 sequence is 18 residues long. Trimming removed 4 bases from V and 3 bases from J; junction bases left unmatched: 10. Germline V gene lookup returns CDR1 SEHNR and CDR2 FQNEAQ (reference sequence). The CDR3 DNA reads as TGTGCCAGCAGCTCGCCAGCGGGAGGCTCGGGTGGGGCCAACGTCCTGACTTTC. It codes for CASSSPAGGSGGANVLTF.

The chain combines TRBV7-6 with TRBJ2-3; 9 bases are shared with TRBD1. This CDR3 contains 16 residues. Germline V gives CDR1 SGHVS, CDR2 FNYEAQ. Trimming at V came to 5 bases and at J to 5 bases, leaving 11 bases not matched to a gene. CDR3 sequence reads: CASSRTGGQGGDTQYF. The CDR3 DNA reads as TGTGCCAGCAGCCGAACAGGGGGCCAAGGAGGAGATACGCAGTATTTT.

This rearrangement joins TRBV19 to TRBJ2-5, with D maybe TRBD1 (6 bases). V gave up 1 base and J gave up 3 bases, with 9 bases separating them. The CDR3 consists of 14 residues. Germline loops: CDR1 LNHDA, CDR2 SQIVND (reference sequence). CDR3 DNA: TGTGCCAGTAGTATAGCCCACAGGGAAGAGACCCAGTACTTC. Protein product: CASSIAHREETQYF. Using reference TRBV19 and TRBJ2-5 for the parts outside the CDR3, the full variable domain is DGGITQSPKYLFRKEGQNVTLSCEQNLNHDAMYWYRQDPGQGLRLIYYSQIVNDFQKGDIAEGYSVSREKKESFPLTVTSAQKNPTAFYLCASSIAHREETQYFGPGTRLLVL.

The chain carries TRBV6-4 and TRBJ1-6; 8 bases agree with TRBD1. The length of the CDR3 is 13 residues. V shed 8 bases, J shed 8 bases, and the junction held 5 bases outside the gene matches. Germline CDR1 and CDR2: MRHNA and SNTAGT. The DNA for the CDR3 is TGTGCCAGCCGGGACAGGAAGGATTCACCCCTCCACTTT. It encodes CASRDRKDSPLHF.

The CDR3 nucleotides read TGTGCCAGCAGTAGGCCCCGGGGGGACACTGAAGCTTTCTTT. Translated, it gives CASSRPRGDTEAFF. The V and J genes are TRBV6-2 or TRBV6-3 and TRBJ1-1; D possibly corresponds to TRBD1 (5 bases). This CDR3 has 14 residues. Trimming cost V 5 bases and J 3 bases, with 13 bases left between them. CDR1 is MNHEY and CDR2 is SVGEGT in the germline V gene.

The chain employs TRBV11-2 and TRBJ1-4; the D gene is possibly TRBD1 (6 bases). Deletions cut 4 bases from V and 0 bases from J, with 12 bases between. CDR3 length: 16 residues. Germline values: CDR1 SGHAT, CDR2 FQNNGV. The CDR3 sequence is CASSSGQRATNEKLFF. CDR3 nucleotide sequence: TGTGCCAGCAGCTCCGGACAGAGGGCAACTAATGAAAAACTGTTTTTT. The entire variable domain, with the rest obtained from reference TRBV11-2 and TRBJ1-4, is as follows: EAGVAQSPRYKIIEKRQSVAFWCNPISGHATLYWYQQILGQGPKLLIQFQNNGVVDDSQLPKDRFSAERLKGVDSTLKIQPAKLEDSAVYLCASSSGQRATNEKLFFGSGTQLSVL.

Only a few counts were recorded for this clone. The genes are TRBV7-9 and TRBJ2-3, with 12 bases aligning to TRBD2. Germline values: CDR1 SEHNR, CDR2 FQNEAQ (reference sequence). The CDR3 loop spans 19 amino acids. V trimming: 5 bases; J trimming: 4 bases; junction bases outside the gene matches: 16. The CDR3 sequence: CASSRSSIGLAGWADTQYF. Here the CDR3 DNA reads TGTGCCAGCAGCCGATCATCAATTGGACTAGCGGGATGGGCAGATACGCAGTATTTT.

The rearrangement links TRBV6-6 to TRBJ2-7, with TRBD1 matching over 8 bases. The CDR3 runs 15 residues. Germline V CDR1 and CDR2: MNHNY, SVGAGI (reference sequence). J was trimmed by 4 bases and V by 6 bases; bases with no gene match: 11. The CDR3 region is CASSPPGTGVYEQYF. CDR3 coding DNA: TGTGCCAGCAGCCCCCCGGGGACAGGAGTTTACGAGCAGTACTTC.

This rearrangement joins TRBV4-2 to TRBJ2-7; no reliable D call. Germline CDR1 reads LGHNA; CDR2 reads YNFKEQ. The CDR3 contains 16 residues. The V and J ends lost 4 bases and 1 base respectively, with 17 bases between them. CDR3 in DNA: TGTGCCAGCAGCCCAGAAGACCGCCACAGATCCTACGAGCAGTACTTC. This gives the protein CASSPEDRHRSYEQYF.

The chain carries TRBV28 and TRBJ2-2, with D perhaps TRBD1 (5 bases). V was trimmed by 1 base and J by 5 bases, leaving 14 bases between them. Germline V CDR1 and CDR2: MDHEN, SYDVKM. The CDR3 is 16 amino acids. CDR3 in amino acids: CASSLLQVSLTGELFF. The CDR3, as DNA: TGTGCCAGCAGTTTATTACAGGTCAGCCTAACCGGGGAGCTGTTTTTT.

The chain uses TRBV7-9 and TRBJ2-1, with 11 bases identical to TRBD2. The CDR3 is 18 amino acids. Germline lookup yields CDR1 SEHNR and CDR2 FQNEAQ (reference sequence). Germline trimming cut 2 bases from V and 6 bases from J; bases unmatched to any gene: 12. The CDR3 here is CASSLWAFTSGSANEQFF. The CDR3 coding sequence is TGTGCCAGCAGCTTATGGGCCTTCACTAGCGGGAGTGCCAATGAGCAGTTCTTC.

V gene TRBV12-3 or TRBV12-4 combines with J gene TRBJ1-3; D perhaps matches TRBD1 (5 bases). V was cut by 8 bases and J by 3 bases, with 8 bases left in between. The CDR3 loop spans 12 amino acids. CDR3 region: CASGDSGNTIYF. DNA for the CDR3: TGTGCCAGCGGCGACAGTGGAAACACCATATATTTT.

This clone was recorded once. This rearrangement joins TRBV19 to TRBJ2-1, with TRBD1 matching 7 bases. CDR3 length: 19 residues. Germline CDR1 and CDR2: LNHDA and SQIVND (reference sequence). V was clipped by 3 bases and J by 9 bases; unmatched bases: 23. CDR3 coding DNA: TGTGCCAGTAGTATTTTTGGGGCCCCAAACCGGGACAGCTTTGTTGAGCAGTTCTTC. Translated: CASSIFGAPNRDSFVEQFF.

The chain has TRBV7-9 and TRBJ1-4; no definite D call. CDR1 and CDR2 from the germline V gene are SEHNR and FQNEAQ (reference sequence). The germline V and J ends were trimmed by 1 base and 6 bases, with 12 bases remaining between them. The CDR3 spans 15 residues. The CDR3 DNA follows: TGTGCCAGCAGCTTAGGGAGGGCAAGGGATGAAAAACTGTTTTTT. Its protein is CASSLGRARDEKLFF. Using reference TRBV7-9 and TRBJ1-4 for the parts outside the CDR3, the full variable domain is DTGVSQNPRHKITKRGQNVTFRCDPISEHNRLYWYRQTLGQGPEFLTYFQNEAQLEKSRLLSDRFSAERPKGSFSTLEIQRTEQGDSAMYLCASSLGRARDEKLFFGSGTQLSVL.

This clone appeared a few times. The V call is TRBV6-5, the J call TRBJ2-7; D remains ambiguous. This CDR3 spans 12 amino acids. V was trimmed by 9 bases and J by 2 bases, leaving 11 bases between them. Per germline, CDR1 MNHEY and CDR2 SVGAGI. The CDR3 reads CASRGLTYEQYF. CDR3 sequence (DNA): TGTGCCAGTCGCGGCTTGACCTACGAGCAGTACTTC.